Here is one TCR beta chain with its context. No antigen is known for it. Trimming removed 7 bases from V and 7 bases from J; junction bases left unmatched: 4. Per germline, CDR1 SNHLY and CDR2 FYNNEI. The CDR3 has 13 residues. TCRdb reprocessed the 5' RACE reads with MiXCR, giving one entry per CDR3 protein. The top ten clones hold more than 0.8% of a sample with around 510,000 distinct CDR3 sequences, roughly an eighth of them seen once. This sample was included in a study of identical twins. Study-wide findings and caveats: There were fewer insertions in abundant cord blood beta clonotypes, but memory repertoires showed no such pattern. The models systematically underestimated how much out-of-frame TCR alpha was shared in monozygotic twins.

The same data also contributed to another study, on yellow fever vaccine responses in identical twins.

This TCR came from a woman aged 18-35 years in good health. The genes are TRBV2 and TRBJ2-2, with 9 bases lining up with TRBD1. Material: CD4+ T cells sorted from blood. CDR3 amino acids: CASKGQGVGELFF. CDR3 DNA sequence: TGTGCCAGCAAGGGACAGGGCGTCGGGGAGCTGTTTTTT.